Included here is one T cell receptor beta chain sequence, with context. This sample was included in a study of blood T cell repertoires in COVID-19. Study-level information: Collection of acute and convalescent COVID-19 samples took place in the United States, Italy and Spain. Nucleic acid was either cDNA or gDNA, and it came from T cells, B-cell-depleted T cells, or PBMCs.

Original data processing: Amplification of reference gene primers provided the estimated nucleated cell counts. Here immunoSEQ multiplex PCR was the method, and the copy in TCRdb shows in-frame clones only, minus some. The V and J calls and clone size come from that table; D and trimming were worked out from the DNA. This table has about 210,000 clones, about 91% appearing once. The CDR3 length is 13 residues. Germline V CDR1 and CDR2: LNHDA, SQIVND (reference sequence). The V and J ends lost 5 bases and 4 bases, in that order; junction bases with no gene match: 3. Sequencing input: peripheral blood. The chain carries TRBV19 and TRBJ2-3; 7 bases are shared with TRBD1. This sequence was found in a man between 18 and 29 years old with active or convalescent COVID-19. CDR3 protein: CASSVTGADTQYF. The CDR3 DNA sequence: TGTGCCAGTAGTGTAACAGGGGCAGATACGCAGTATTTT.